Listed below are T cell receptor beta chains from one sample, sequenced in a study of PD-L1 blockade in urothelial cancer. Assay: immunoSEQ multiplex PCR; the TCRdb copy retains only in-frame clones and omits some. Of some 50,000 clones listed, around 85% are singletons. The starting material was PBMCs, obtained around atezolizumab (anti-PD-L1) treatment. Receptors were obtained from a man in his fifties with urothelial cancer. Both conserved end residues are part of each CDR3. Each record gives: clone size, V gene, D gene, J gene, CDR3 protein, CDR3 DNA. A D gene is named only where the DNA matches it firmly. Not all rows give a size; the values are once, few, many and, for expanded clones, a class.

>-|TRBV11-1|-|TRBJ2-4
CASSLTGSNIQYF
TGTGCCAGCAGCTTAACAGGGTCAAACATTCAGTACTTC
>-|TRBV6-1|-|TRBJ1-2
CASSERDRIYYGYTF
TGTGCCAGCAGTGAAAGAGACAGGATTTACTATGGCTACACCTTC
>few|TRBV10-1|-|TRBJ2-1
CASSERRGSINEQFF
TGCGCCAGCAGTGAACGAAGGGGGTCGATCAATGAGCAGTTCTTC
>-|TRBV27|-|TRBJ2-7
CASSLSRGSSYEQYF
TGTGCCAGCAGTTTATCACGGGGGTCCTCCTACGAGCAGTACTTC
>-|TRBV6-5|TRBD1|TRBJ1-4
CASSLKTGVGEKLFF
TGTGCCAGCAGTCTCAAGACAGGGGTGGGTGAAAAACTGTTTTTT
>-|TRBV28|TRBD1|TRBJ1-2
CASRQTGTPGYTF
TGTGCCAGCAGACAGACAGGGACCCCTGGCTACACCTTC
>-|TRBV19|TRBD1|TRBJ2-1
CASSIKGAWNEQFF
TGTGCCAGTAGTATCAAGGGGGCATGGAATGAGCAGTTCTTC
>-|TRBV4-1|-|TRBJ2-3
CASSQAAVSLLDTQYF
TGCGCCAGCAGCCAAGCAGCGGTATCGCTCTTAGATACGCAGTATTTT
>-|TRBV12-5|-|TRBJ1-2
CASGLERGLYGYTF
TGTGCTAGTGGTTTGGAGCGGGGGCTCTATGGCTACACCTTC
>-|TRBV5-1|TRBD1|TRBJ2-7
CASSLGTGYHEQYF
TGCGCCAGCAGCTTGGGGACAGGGTACCACGAGCAGTACTTC
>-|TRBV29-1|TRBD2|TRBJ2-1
CSVESGASGIREQFF
TGCAGCGTTGAGTCTGGGGCTAGCGGGATCCGTGAGCAGTTCTTC
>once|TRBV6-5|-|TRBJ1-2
CASSYHLGGNYGYTF
TGTGCCAGCAGTTACCACCTGGGGGGGAACTATGGCTACACCTTC
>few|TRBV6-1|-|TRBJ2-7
CASSEGRTTGQQNF
TGTGCCAGCAGTGAAGGGAGGACCACAGGGCAACAAAACTTC
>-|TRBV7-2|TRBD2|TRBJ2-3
CASSLKAGRTDTQYF
TGTGCCAGCAGCTTGAAAGCGGGACGAACAGATACGCAGTATTTT
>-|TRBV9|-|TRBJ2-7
CASSVRGGGADEQYF
TGTGCCAGCAGCGTCCGGGGTGGGGGGGCCGACGAGCAGTACTTC
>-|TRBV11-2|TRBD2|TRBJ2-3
CASSHGVAGVDTQYF
TGTGCCAGCAGCCACGGGGTAGCGGGAGTGGATACGCAGTATTTT
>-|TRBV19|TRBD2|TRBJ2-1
CATSGGEQFF
TGTGCCACCTCGGGGGGTGAGCAGTTCTTC